Listed here are 28 T cell receptor beta chains from one sample, sequenced in a study of cytomegalovirus exposure and HLA in healthy donors. Use of 60 Vbeta and 13 Jbeta primers characterized the PCR. Some clones are missing from TCRdb's copy, which holds only in-frame ones; the method was immunoSEQ multiplex PCR. This sample has around 160,000 clones, with roughly 80% found just once. The sample consisted of PBMCs. The receptors were sampled from a male donor in good health and CMV-seropositive.

V usage is TRBV7-2 and J usage is TRBJ2-7; D is ambiguous. Per the germline V gene, CDR1 is SGHTA and CDR2 is FQGNSA. Trimming removed 1 base at V and 6 bases at J, with 10 bases between. The length of the CDR3 is 13 residues. The CDR3: CASSLEQFSEQYF. The CDR3 DNA reads TGTGCCAGCAGCTTAGAACAGTTCAGCGAGCAGTACTTC.

This chain connects TRBV28 to TRBJ1-5; 7 bases are shared with TRBD1. V lost 7 bases and J lost 4; bases outside the gene matches: 7. The CDR3 consists of 14 residues. CDR1 and CDR2 from the germline V gene are MDHEN and SYDVKM. CDR3 region: CASTVTGLNQPQHF. CDR3 nucleotides: TGTGCCAGCACCGTGACAGGGCTAAATCAGCCCCAGCATTTT.

The V gene is TRBV27, the J gene TRBJ2-1; 7 bases agree with TRBD2. The CDR3 consists of 15 residues. Germline V gene data show CDR1 as MNHEY and CDR2 as SMNVEV (reference sequence). Trimming cost V 5 bases and J 3 bases; bases outside gene matches: 7. The CDR3 DNA sequence: TGTGCCAGCAGTCCGGGAGGTAGGGGCTACAATGAGCAGTTCTTC. This gives the protein CASSPGGRGYNEQFF.

This clone was observed once. The chain employs TRBV30 and TRBJ1-3; 8 bases line up with TRBD1. V shed 4 bases and J 2 bases; nucleotides not matched to a gene: 7. The CDR3 has 15 residues. From germline, CDR1 is GTSNPN and CDR2 SVGIG (reference sequence). The CDR3 DNA reads as TGTGCCTGGACTCTTTCGGGACAGGCTGGAAACACCATATATTTT. Translation gives CAWTLSGQAGNTIYF.

This clone was seen once. J is TRBJ2-2 and V is TRBV7-7; 7 nucleotides match TRBD2. The V gene's germline CDR1 is SSHAT and CDR2 FNYEAQ (reference sequence). Trimming took 5 bases from V and 5 from J; bases not matched to a gene: 5. CDR3 length equals 14 residues. Written as DNA, the CDR3 is TGTGCCAGCAGCACGGGAGCGGGGACCGGGGAGCTGTTTTTT. Amino acids: CASSTGAGTGELFF.

The chain is built from TRBV5-6 and TRBJ1-6; D might be TRBD1 (5 bases). V lost 0 bases to trimming and J lost 7 bases, with 8 bases between them. CDR1 is SGHDT, CDR2 YYEEEE, per germline. This CDR3 has 14 residues. The CDR3 reads CASSLEGSNSPLHF. CDR3 coding DNA: TGTGCCAGCAGCTTGGAGGGGTCCAATTCACCCCTCCACTTT.

The V call is TRBV16, the J call TRBJ1-3; D gene ambiguous. Germline CDR1 is KGHSY and CDR2 is FQNENV. The CDR3 totals 13 residues. Trimming stripped 10 bases from V and 0 bases from J, with 10 bases between. Here the CDR3 DNA reads TGTGCCACAAACGGAGACTCTGGAAACACCATATATTTT. It specifies CATNGDSGNTIYF.

The J gene is TRBJ1-2, the V gene TRBV15; unclear D gene. The CDR3 totals 14 residues. Trimming took 1 base from V and 4 from J, leaving 10 bases between them. CDR1 and CDR2 (germline): LNHNV, YYDKDF (reference sequence). CDR3 sequence reads: CATSRGGTSYGYTF. The CDR3 DNA follows: TGTGCCACCAGCAGAGGTGGCACTAGCTATGGCTACACCTTC. The variable domain in full, completed from reference TRBV15 and TRBJ1-2, reads DAMVIQNPRYQVTQFGKPVTLSCSQTLNHNVMYWYQQKSSQAPKLLFHYYDKDFNNEADTPDNFQSRRPNTSFCFLDIRSPGLGDTAMYLCATSRGGTSYGYTFGSGTRLTVV.

This clone was detected once. The chain has TRBV6-4 and TRBJ2-2, with D unresolved. Germline-derived CDR1 and CDR2 are MRHNA and SNTAGT. Trimming took off 4 bases at V and 4 bases at J, with 16 bases between the two ends. The CDR3 is 16 residues long. The CDR3 DNA sequence: TGTGCCAGCAGTGCCATCGCCCATCGAGGCACCGGGGAGCTGTTTTTT. This gives the protein CASSAIAHRGTGELFF.

The chain carries TRBV6-4 and TRBJ1-1, with D unresolved. Germline CDR1 is MRHNA and CDR2 is SNTAGT. The V end was cut by 6 bases, the J end by 3 bases, with 14 bases between. This CDR3 has 14 amino acids. Here the CDR3 DNA reads TGTGCCAGCAGCTCGGACGGAGGGTACACTGAAGCTTTCTTT. It encodes CASSSDGGYTEAFF.

This clone was detected once. The chain employs TRBV10-1 and TRBJ2-1; D remains unclear. This CDR3 spans 13 amino acids. The germline CDR1 and CDR2 sequences are WNHNN and SYGVQD (reference sequence). The ends were cut back, 4 bases at V and 9 bases at J, with 13 bases in the middle. The CDR3 is CASSVGSRREQFF. CDR3 DNA sequence: TGCGCCAGCAGTGTGGGCTCCCGTCGTGAGCAGTTCTTC.

J is TRBJ1-3 and V is TRBV6-5, with a possible D match to TRBD1 (6 bases). Trimming cost V 0 bases and J 2 bases, with 8 bases left between them. The CDR3 runs to 15 residues. The V gene's germline CDR1 is MNHEY and CDR2 SVGAGI. The CDR3: CASSYSYRAGNTIYF. The CDR3 nucleotides read TGTGCCAGCAGTTACTCGTACAGGGCTGGAAACACCATATATTTT.

This clone was seen only once. The genes are TRBV6-5 and TRBJ2-1; 8 nucleotides match TRBD2. From germline, CDR1 is MNHEY and CDR2 SVGAGI. The CDR3 totals 14 residues. Trimming took 7 bases from V and 4 from J; bases not matched to a gene: 6. The CDR3, as DNA: TGTGCCAGCATGGAAACTAGCGGATACAATGAGCAGTTCTTC. It is translated as CASMETSGYNEQFF.

Remarks on this clone: As the CDR3 is not closed by the conserved phenylalanine or tryptophan, this likely results from a read error. The CDR3 loop is CASSFAGSEQYL. The CDR3 nucleotides are TGTGCCAGCAGTTTTGCAGGGTCCGAGCAGTACCTC. The chain employs TRBV28 and TRBJ2-7; the D gene is possibly TRBD1 (5 bases). The germline CDR1 and CDR2 sequences are MDHEN and SYDVKM. CDR3 length: 12 amino acids. V was pared by 3 bases and J by 6 bases, with 9 bases between.

The chain's CDR3 is CASSYSHVLQETQYF. The CDR3 bases are TGTGCCAGCAGTTACTCACACGTCCTCCAAGAGACCCAGTACTTC. The chain employs TRBV6-5 and TRBJ2-5, with unresolved D. Deletions cut 0 bases from V and 1 base from J, with 9 bases between. Germline loops: CDR1 MNHEY, CDR2 SVGAGI. The CDR3 consists of 15 residues.

V and J are TRBV28 and TRBJ1-2; D not certain. The CDR3 runs 14 residues. Trimming removed 7 bases from V and 1 base from J, with 13 bases in between. Germline CDR1 MDHEN, CDR2 SYDVKM. The CDR3, as DNA: TGTGCCAGCACGGAGGGTGGGTATAACTATGGCTACACCTTC. As protein: CASTEGGYNYGYTF.

V usage is TRBV6-5 and J usage is TRBJ2-2; D might be TRBD1 (5 bases). Germline CDR1 reads MNHEY; CDR2 reads SVGAGI. CDR3 length: 15 amino acids. Trimming shortened V by 2 bases and J by 6 bases, and 13 bases separated the two germline ends. The CDR3 nucleotides read TGTGCCAGCAGTTACACCGAATCAGGGTCCGGGGAGCTGTTTTTT. Its protein product is CASSYTESGSGELFF.

The chain links TRBV5-1 to TRBJ2-3, with 10 bases fitting TRBD2. After removal of 4 bases from V and 7 bases from J, the junction contained 6 bases not matched to a gene. The CDR3 length is 14 residues. Germline CDR1 is SGHRS and CDR2 is YFSETQ. In DNA, the CDR3 is TGCGCCAGCAGCCCTAGCGGGAGCTCATATACGCAGTATTTT. It is translated as CASSPSGSSYTQYF.

The chain recombines TRBV4-3 with TRBJ2-4; the D gene is possibly TRBD1 (6 bases). The V and J ends lost 0 bases and 12 bases respectively, with 15 bases between them. The CDR3 totals 14 residues. In germline, CDR1 is LGHNA, CDR2 YSLEER. The CDR3: CASSQEQGKDSQYF. Written as DNA, the CDR3 is TGCGCCAGCAGCCAAGAACAGGGAAAGGACAGTCAGTACTTC.

This clone was picked up a small number of times. The chain couples TRBV2 to TRBJ2-4; D unclear. The V gene lost 4 bases and the J gene lost 5 bases, with 6 bases spanning the gap. The CDR3 has 12 amino acids. CDR1 and CDR2 from the germline V gene are SNHLY and FYNNEI. The CDR3 nucleotides read TGTGCCAGCAGTGTCTCAGAAAACATTCAGTACTTC. Translation: CASSVSENIQYF.

The chain employs TRBV7-9 and TRBJ2-3, with 15 bases aligning to TRBD2. CDR1 is SEHNR, CDR2 FQNEAQ, per germline (reference sequence). This CDR3 has 17 residues. V lost 5 bases and J lost 2; bases outside the gene matches: 5. The CDR3 region has the DNA TGTGCCAGCAGCCCGGGGACTAGCGGGGGGTACACAGATACGCAGTATTTT. This gives the protein CASSPGTSGGYTDTQYF.

This clone occurred once. The chain recombines TRBV29-1 with TRBJ2-5; 7 nucleotides agree with TRBD1. V shed 0 bases, J shed 4 bases, and the junction held 2 bases outside the gene matches. This CDR3 comprises 13 residues. Germline V gives CDR1 SQVTM, CDR2 ANQGSEA. The DNA for the CDR3 is TGCAGCGTTGAAGAATACAGGGGAGAGACCCAGTACTTC. This translates into CSVEEYRGETQYF.

The J gene is TRBJ2-3, the V gene TRBV5-4; 16 bases match TRBD2. Unmatched junction bases numbered 3, after V lost 3 bases and J lost 5 bases. This CDR3 is 16 amino acids long. Germline CDR1 SGHNT, CDR2 YYREEE (reference sequence). CDR3: CASSSGLAGGLDTQYF. CDR3 bases: TGTGCCAGCAGCTCGGGACTAGCGGGAGGGCTAGATACGCAGTATTTT.

The J gene is TRBJ2-1, the V gene TRBV13; D not resolved. Germline CDR1 PRHDT, CDR2 FYEKMQ (reference sequence). The V and J ends lost 0 bases and 6 bases respectively, with 6 bases between them. This CDR3 comprises 13 residues. CDR3 residues: CASSLGNSNEQFF. DNA of the CDR3: TGTGCCAGCAGCTTAGGGAATAGCAATGAGCAGTTCTTC.

This sequence joins TRBV5-5 and TRBJ2-7; D is uncertain. Trimming took off 0 bases at V and 2 bases at J, with 9 bases between the two ends. Germline CDR1 reads SGHKS; CDR2 reads YYEKEE (reference sequence). The CDR3 is 14 residues long. Here the CDR3 reads CASSLARSTYEQYF. The CDR3 DNA is TGTGCCAGCAGCTTGGCCAGGTCCACCTACGAGCAGTACTTC.

The chain carries TRBV28 and TRBJ2-7; D gene ambiguous. Trimming cost V 2 bases and J 6 bases, with 17 bases left between them. CDR3 size: 15 residues. The germline gives CDR1 MDHEN, CDR2 SYDVKM. CDR3 amino acids: CASSLATPSSVEQYF. The CDR3 bases are TGTGCCAGCAGTTTAGCAACCCCCTCGAGCGTCGAGCAGTACTTC.

This chain links TRBV5-1 with TRBJ2-2, with TRBD1 matching 8 bases. The trim removed 0 bases at V and 8 bases at J, leaving 6 bases unmatched. Germline CDR1 SGHRS, CDR2 YFSETQ. The CDR3 runs to 15 residues. The CDR3 DNA reads as TGCGCCAGCAGCTTGGCTCAGGGGGCAAATGGGGAGCTGTTTTTT. It codes for CASSLAQGANGELFF.

The chain joins TRBV7-2 to TRBJ2-7; 8 bases line up with TRBD2. The CDR3 loop spans 14 amino acids. Germline V gene sequence: CDR1 SGHTA, CDR2 FQGNSA. V lost 6 bases, J lost 1 base, and 5 bases stayed unmatched. CDR3: CASSKSGRSYEQYF. Here the CDR3 DNA reads TGTGCCAGCAGTAAAAGCGGGAGATCCTACGAGCAGTACTTC.